Following are 8 T cell receptor beta chains from one sample sequenced in a study of blood T cell repertoires in COVID-19. Method: immunoSEQ multiplex PCR; TCRdb's copy keeps in-frame clones and lacks some. The table includes some 300,000 clones, over 85% detected once. The sample comprised PBMCs or T cells enriched from blood (not recorded which). All receptors come from a woman in her 30s who had recovered from COVID-19.

This chain joins TRBV27 and TRBJ1-1; D ambiguous. The CDR3 consists of 13 residues. The ends were cut back, 8 bases at V and 1 base at J, with 11 bases in the middle. From germline, CDR1 is MNHEY and CDR2 SMNVEV (reference sequence). In nucleotides, the CDR3 is TGTGCCAGCCGAACTCATGCGAACACTGAAGCTTTCTTT. It encodes CASRTHANTEAFF.

As for this clone: One junction end does not reproduce the germline sequence, and a read error may be involved. The gene calls are TRBV7-7 and TRBJ2-1, with D unclear. The CDR3 loop spans 13 amino acids. The V gene's germline CDR1 is SSHAT and CDR2 FNYEAQ (reference sequence). This chain's CDR3 is CASSLAHSNEQFF. The CDR3 coding sequence is TGTGCTAGCAGCTTAGCCCACTCCAATGAGCAGTTCTTC.

This clone was found once. This chain connects TRBV2 to TRBJ2-2; TRBD1 might be the D (5 bases). The CDR3 loop spans 14 amino acids. CDR1 and CDR2 (germline): SNHLY, FYNNEI. V shed 6 bases and J shed 0 bases, with 8 bases lying between them. CDR3: CASRRQTNTGELFF. CDR3 bases: TGTGCCAGCAGGAGACAGACGAACACCGGGGAGCTGTTTTTT.

The V and J genes are TRBV5-6 and TRBJ2-3; a possible D gene is TRBD1 (5 bases). The CDR3 length is 16 residues. V was shortened by 2 bases and J by 0 bases, with 13 bases between the two germline ends. Germline V gene data show CDR1 as SGHDT and CDR2 as YYEEEE. CDR3 region: CASSLPRVLSTDTQYF. CDR3 bases: TGTGCCAGCAGCTTACCCAGGGTTTTGAGCACAGATACGCAGTATTTT. Drawing the rest from reference TRBV5-6 and TRBJ2-3, the complete variable domain is DAGVTQSPTHLIKTRGQQVTLRCSPKSGHDTVSWYQQALGQGPQFIFQYYEEEERQRGNFPDRFSGHQFPNYSSELNVNALLLGDSALYLCASSLPRVLSTDTQYFGPGTRLTVL.

This chain uses TRBV19 with TRBJ2-3; the D gene is possibly TRBD1 (7 bases). Germline V gives CDR1 LNHDA, CDR2 SQIVND (reference sequence). The V end lost 6 bases, the J end lost 2 bases, and 15 bases lay between the germline ends. The CDR3 loop spans 15 amino acids. The CDR3 reads CASRARQGLTDTQYF. The CDR3 nucleotides read TGTGCCAGTAGGGCCCGACAGGGACTCACAGATACGCAGTATTTT.

The chain is built from TRBV7-9 and TRBJ1-3; D remains unclear. The CDR3 runs to 16 residues. With 5 bases removed from V and 0 bases from J, the gap between germline ends came to 14 bases. Germline V gene sequence: CDR1 SEHNR, CDR2 FQNEAQ (reference sequence). CDR3 sequence: CASSAFVDYSGNTIYF. Here the CDR3 DNA reads TGTGCCAGCAGCGCGTTCGTCGATTACTCTGGAAACACCATATATTTT.

The chain combines TRBV10-3 with TRBJ2-1, with D possibly being TRBD2 (6 bases). This CDR3 comprises 15 residues. V lost 0 bases to trimming and J lost 4 bases, with 10 bases between them. Germline values: CDR1 ENHRY, CDR2 SYGVKD. The CDR3 DNA reads TGTGCCATCAGTGAGTCGGGACTGTTTTACAATGAGCAGTTCTTC. It encodes CAISESGLFYNEQFF.

The chain joins TRBV16 to TRBJ1-1, with D possibly TRBD1 on 5 matching bases. Trimming cost V 0 bases and J 3 bases, with 11 bases left between them. CDR1 is KGHSY, CDR2 FQNENV, per germline. This CDR3 spans 15 amino acids. The CDR3 loop reads CASSQSLLGHTEAFF. In DNA form, the CDR3 reads TGTGCCAGCAGCCAATCTCTATTGGGGCACACTGAAGCTTTCTTT.